A single sample is the source of the 32 T cell receptor beta chains below, sequenced in a study of T-cell reconstitution after alpha-beta-depleted transplantation in children. Unique molecular identifiers were incorporated during preparation of the TCRbeta library. TCRdb analysed the PCR reads with MiXCR anew, one entry per CDR3 protein. The sample carries just under 550,000 distinct CDR3 sequences, around 18% recorded once. Sequenced material: PBMCs from the stem cell graft donor, taken from the stem cell graft. Every receptor here comes from a human donor who donated a stem cell graft to a child with acute lymphoblastic leukemia.

The sample holds a few counts of this clonotype. This chain joins TRBV12-3 or TRBV12-4 and TRBJ1-1; D is ambiguous. The CDR3 contains 12 residues. V was pared by 4 bases and J by 7 bases, with 10 bases between. The CDR3 is CASSYGRNEAFF. The CDR3, as DNA: TGTGCCAGCAGTTACGGACGGAATGAAGCTTTCTTT.

CDR3 in amino acids: CSARDLGRGGGTEAFF. For the CDR3, the DNA is TGCAGTGCTAGAGATCTAGGGAGGGGAGGGGGTACTGAAGCTTTCTTT. The chain has TRBV20-1 and TRBJ1-1; maybe TRBD1 (6 bases). V was trimmed by 0 bases and J by 5 bases, leaving 19 bases between them. The CDR3 has 16 amino acids. CDR1 and CDR2 (germline): DFQATT, SNEGSKA (reference sequence).

This rearrangement joins TRBV10-3 to TRBJ2-1; 7 bases align to TRBD1. The V gene's germline CDR1 is ENHRY and CDR2 SYGVKD. This CDR3 contains 17 residues. With V trimmed by 3 bases and J by 8 bases, 16 bases remained unmatched. CDR3 nucleotides: TGTGCCATCAGTGATGGCCCGGGACAGCCTCGGAGAGATGAGCAGTTCTTC. Amino acid sequence: CAISDGPGQPRRDEQFF.

This chain connects TRBV5-4 to TRBJ2-5, with 7 nucleotides matching TRBD2. The V and J ends lost 0 bases and 1 base, in that order; junction bases with no gene match: 0. The CDR3 runs to 14 residues. Germline lookup yields CDR1 SGHNT and CDR2 YYREEE (reference sequence). The CDR3 coding sequence is TGTGCCAGCAGCTTGGGGACTAGCCAAGAGACCCAGTACTTC. Translation gives CASSLGTSQETQYF.

V and J are TRBV5-1 and TRBJ2-7, with 11 bases matching TRBD2. This CDR3 is 17 amino acids long. V lost 2 bases to trimming and J lost 5 bases; unmatched junction nucleotides: 12. CDR1 and CDR2 from the germline V gene are SGHRS and YFSETQ. The CDR3 here is CASSLPSTSGSRNEQYF. The CDR3 coding sequence is TGCGCCAGCAGCTTACCCTCAACTAGCGGGAGTCGAAACGAGCAGTACTTC.

This clonotype has a handful of counts. The chain recombines TRBV5-1 with TRBJ1-4; 7 nucleotides align to TRBD1. Germline loops: CDR1 SGHRS, CDR2 YFSETQ. The V gene end was trimmed by 3 bases and the J gene end by 8 bases; junction bases not matched to a gene: 7. CDR3 length: 14 amino acids. CDR3 protein: CASSSTGRGEKLFF. The CDR3 nucleotides are TGCGCCAGCAGCTCGACAGGGAGAGGGGAAAAACTGTTTTTT.

The chain carries TRBV27 and TRBJ2-7, with D possibly matching TRBD1 (6 bases). V was clipped by 6 bases and J by 5 bases, with 20 bases between them. The CDR3 runs to 15 residues. The germline CDR1 and CDR2 sequences are MNHEY and SMNVEV (reference sequence). The CDR3 nucleotides read TGTGCCAGCAGCCCCACCGACAGGAATTACAACGAGCAGTACTTC. Encoded protein: CASSPTDRNYNEQYF.

This clonotype was detected a few times. The chain couples TRBV5-1 to TRBJ2-3; D is unresolved. Germline CDR1 and CDR2: SGHRS and YFSETQ. This CDR3 comprises 16 residues. V lost 1 base and J 2 bases, leaving 14 bases between the germline ends. This CDR3 reads CASSLQPDLDTDTQYF. In DNA, the CDR3 is TGCGCCAGCAGCTTGCAACCAGATTTGGACACAGATACGCAGTATTTT.

The chain couples TRBV20-1 to TRBJ2-2; TRBD2 matches at 13 bases. The germline V gene encodes CDR1 DFQATT and CDR2 SNEGSKA (reference sequence). CDR3 length: 16 amino acids. The ends lost 6 bases at V and 6 bases at J; junction bases unmatched: 10. In DNA form, the CDR3 reads TGCAGTGCGCAAAGAAGACTAGCGGGAGGTCCCGGGGAGCTGTTTTTT. Amino acid sequence: CSAQRRLAGGPGELFF.

The CDR3 DNA reads TGTGCCAGCTCAGCGGACAGCAGTCCACCCCTCCACTTT. It translates to CASSADSSPPLHF. The chain has TRBV18 and TRBJ1-6, with a weak D call TRBD1 (6 bases). CDR1 and CDR2 from the germline V gene are KGHSH and LQKENI. CDR3 length: 13 amino acids. The germline V and J ends were trimmed by 5 bases and 11 bases, with 13 bases remaining between them.

The genes are TRBV6-1 and TRBJ2-7; no clear D gene. The germline V gene has CDR1 MNHNS and CDR2 SASEGT. The length of the CDR3 is 13 residues. V lost 6 bases and J 5 bases, leaving 14 bases between the germline ends. The CDR3 sequence is CASRDGEYHEQYF. Here the CDR3 DNA reads TGTGCCAGCAGGGACGGAGAGTACCACGAGCAGTACTTC.

The chain uses TRBV6-4 and TRBJ2-3; perhaps TRBD2 as D (5 bases). The ends were cut back, 7 bases at V and 1 base at J, with 24 bases in the middle. Germline assignment: CDR1 MRHNA and CDR2 SNTAGT. The length of the CDR3 is 18 residues. DNA for the CDR3: TGTGCCAGCACCACTCAACTCTCGGGATGGCGGCGCACAGATACGCAGTATTTT. It is translated as CASTTQLSGWRRTDTQYF.

This clonotype was seen only a few times. The DNA of the CDR3 is TGCGCCAGCAGCTTGGGAATTGGGTTACAGCCCCAGCATTTT. Protein: CASSLGIGLQPQHF. The V call is TRBV5-1, the J call TRBJ1-5; no clear D gene. The CDR3 consists of 14 residues. The ends were cut back, 0 bases at V and 7 bases at J, with 11 bases in the middle. Looked up from germline, CDR1 is SGHRS and CDR2 is YFSETQ.

This clonotype was detected ten times or more. The chain is built from TRBV25-1 and TRBJ2-1, with 7 bases aligning to TRBD2. V lost 10 bases to trimming and J lost 6 bases; unmatched junction nucleotides: 6. The CDR3 consists of 12 residues. Germline V gene lookup returns CDR1 MGHDK and CDR2 SYGVNS. The CDR3 is CATSGGFNEQFF. In DNA, the CDR3 is TGTGCCACCTCCGGGGGGTTCAATGAGCAGTTCTTC.

This clonotype has just a few counts. The V and J genes are TRBV12-3 or TRBV12-4 and TRBJ1-2; possible D gene TRBD1, 6 bases. This CDR3 is built from 15 residues. Between the trimmed V and J ends, which lost 3 bases and 4 bases, there was a span of 15 bases. DNA of the CDR3: TGTGCCAGCAGTTTGGGCCAGGGGTGGGGCTATGGCTACACCTTC. This gives the protein CASSLGQGWGYGYTF.

This chain joins TRBV27 and TRBJ2-7; 8 positions agree with TRBD2. Trimming took 2 bases from V and 4 from J; bases not matched to a gene: 4. CDR1 is MNHEY, CDR2 SMNVEV, per germline (reference sequence). This CDR3 is built from 14 residues. The DNA of the CDR3 is TGTGCCAGCAGTTTACAACTAGCGGTATACGAGCAGTACTTC. It codes for CASSLQLAVYEQYF.

The chain links TRBV12-3 or TRBV12-4 to TRBJ2-2; 12 nucleotides agree with TRBD2. The junction had 11 bases not matched to a gene; V was cut back by 5 bases and J by 7 bases. This CDR3 region has 17 residues. The CDR3 coding sequence is TGTGCCAGCAGTCCCAGTCAGACTAGCGGGAGTGTCGGGGAGCTGTTTTTT. Translating gives CASSPSQTSGSVGELFF.

The chain uses TRBV5-1 and TRBJ1-1; TRBD1 might be the D (5 bases). This CDR3 region has 16 residues. The V and J ends lost 5 bases and 4 bases respectively, with 21 bases between them. In germline, CDR1 is SGHRS, CDR2 YFSETQ. The CDR3 sequence: CASSVLPTFGGTEAFF. CDR3 in DNA: TGCGCCAGCAGTGTTCTCCCCACCTTTGGGGGCACTGAAGCTTTCTTT.

V gene TRBV29-1 combines with J gene TRBJ2-7, with 8 positions matching TRBD1. After removal of 2 bases from V and 8 bases from J, the junction contained 17 bases not matched to a gene. Germline values: CDR1 SQVTM, CDR2 ANQGSEA. There are 16 residues in the CDR3. This chain's CDR3 is CSVELRGGTGLRKQYF. CDR3 DNA: TGCAGCGTTGAACTCCGGGGCGGGACAGGATTAAGGAAGCAGTACTTC.

This clonotype was counted only a few times. V gene TRBV18 combines with J gene TRBJ1-5; 10 bases are shared with TRBD1. This CDR3 is built from 18 residues. Germline V CDR1 and CDR2: KGHSH, LQKENI. V gave up 8 bases and J gave up 0 bases; unmatched junction bases: 13. The CDR3 DNA sequence: TGTGCCAGCCCATGTCCGGGACAGGGGAGAAGTAGCAATCAGCCCCAGCATTTT. Its protein is CASPCPGQGRSSNQPQHF.

This clonotype showed up just a few times. The chain has TRBV12-3 or TRBV12-4 and TRBJ1-5; D is ambiguous. The germline V and J ends were trimmed by 1 base and 9 bases, with 4 bases remaining between them. The CDR3 runs to 11 residues. The CDR3 reads CASSLGTPQHF. Here the CDR3 DNA reads TGTGCCAGCAGTTTAGGGACGCCCCAGCATTTT.

The V and J genes are TRBV5-1 and TRBJ2-1, with a possible D match to TRBD1 (5 bases). In germline, CDR1 is SGHRS, CDR2 YFSETQ. This CDR3 contains 13 residues. V lost 0 bases, J lost 9 bases, and 10 bases lay in between. In nucleotides, the CDR3 is TGCGCCAGCAGCTTGGCCAAGGGGCCTGAGCAGTTCTTC. Protein sequence: CASSLAKGPEQFF.

This clonotype was found a few times. The genes are TRBV7-3 and TRBJ2-1; 10 positions match TRBD2. This CDR3 is 17 amino acids long. CDR1 SGHTA and CDR2 FQGTGA come from the germline V gene. V trimming: 2 bases; J trimming: 9 bases; junction bases outside the gene matches: 13. CDR3 loop: CASSLLPTLAGDGEQFF. CDR3 DNA: TGTGCCAGCAGCTTACTCCCCACCCTAGCGGGAGATGGTGAGCAGTTCTTC. Looking up the rest from reference TRBV7-3 and TRBJ2-1 gives the full variable domain: GAGVSQTPSNKVTEKGKYVELRCDPISGHTALYWYRQSLGQGPEFLIYFQGTGAADDSGLPNDRFFAVRPEGSVSTLKIQRTERGDSAVYLCASSLLPTLAGDGEQFFGPGTRLTVL.

This chain uses TRBV7-9 with TRBJ2-7; TRBD1 matches 8 bases. CDR3 length: 16 amino acids. Germline V gene lookup returns CDR1 SEHNR and CDR2 FQNEAQ (reference sequence). With V trimmed by 5 bases and J by 3 bases, 12 bases remained unmatched. CDR3 sequence: CASSPIGQGTVYEQYF. In DNA, the CDR3 is TGTGCCAGCAGCCCAATCGGACAGGGTACGGTCTACGAGCAGTACTTC.

This clonotype was detected a few times. This rearrangement joins TRBV27 to TRBJ2-7; TRBD1 matches at 7 bases. This CDR3 is 15 amino acids long. The germline V gene has CDR1 MNHEY and CDR2 SMNVEV (reference sequence). J gave up 6 bases and V 5 bases, and 13 bases lay outside the gene matches. As DNA, the CDR3 is TGTGCCAGCAGTCCCCGACAGGGATATCGGGGCGAGCAGTACTTC. Translated: CASSPRQGYRGEQYF.

The table lists this clonotype with many counts. The chain joins TRBV7-9 to TRBJ2-7; 9 bases fit TRBD2. The ends lost 5 bases at V and 0 bases at J; junction bases unmatched: 5. The CDR3 consists of 15 residues. The germline V gene has CDR1 SEHNR and CDR2 FQNEAQ (reference sequence). CDR3 nucleotide sequence: TGTGCCAGCAGCCGAGGACTAGCGAGCTCCTACGAGCAGTACTTC. Translating gives CASSRGLASSYEQYF.

The rearrangement links TRBV3-1 to TRBJ2-3; 9 bases map to TRBD1. This CDR3 has 17 residues. CDR1 and CDR2 (germline): LGHDT, YNNKEL (reference sequence). V lost 3 bases, J lost 4 bases, and 11 bases stayed unmatched. The CDR3 nucleotides are TGTGCCAGCAGCCATTGGGGACAGGGAAGAGGGTCAGATACGCAGTATTTT. Translation gives CASSHWGQGRGSDTQYF.

The chain is built from TRBV11-2 and TRBJ1-4, with D hard to call. V lost 4 bases and J lost 4, with 13 bases in between. The CDR3 loop spans 15 amino acids. Per the germline V gene, CDR1 is SGHAT and CDR2 is FQNNGV. CDR3 sequence reads: CASSSSTLDNEKLFF. The CDR3 DNA sequence: TGTGCCAGCAGCTCCTCGACGTTGGATAATGAAAAACTGTTTTTT.

This clonotype was seen ten or more times. This chain connects TRBV5-4 to TRBJ2-7; D may be TRBD2 (6 bases). The germline V and J ends were trimmed by 2 bases and 2 bases, with 11 bases remaining between them. This CDR3 is built from 14 residues. CDR1 and CDR2 from the germline V gene are SGHNT and YYREEE (reference sequence). The CDR3 reads CASSLGTSAYEQYF. In DNA, the CDR3 is TGTGCCAGCAGCTTAGGGACTTCTGCCTACGAGCAGTACTTC.

The sample holds a few counts of this clonotype. CDR3 in amino acids: CSSTPSGSTGELFF. CDR3 nucleotides: TGCAGTTCTACCCCTAGCGGGAGCACCGGGGAGCTGTTTTTT. The chain uses TRBV20-1 and TRBJ2-2, with 10 bases fitting TRBD2. Germline CDR1 DFQATT, CDR2 SNEGSKA (reference sequence). This CDR3 comprises 14 residues. V was pared by 8 bases and J by 4 bases, with 7 bases of the junction left unmatched.

This clonotype has only a few counts. The chain combines TRBV20-1 with TRBJ2-7; a possible D gene is TRBD2 (5 bases). CDR3 size: 14 residues. Germline CDR1 reads DFQATT; CDR2 reads SNEGSKA (reference sequence). Deletions cut 5 bases from V and 2 bases from J, with 16 bases between. The CDR3 protein is CSAVITIGAYEQYF. The CDR3 DNA reads as TGCAGTGCTGTTATAACTATCGGGGCCTACGAGCAGTACTTC.

V and J are TRBV20-1 and TRBJ1-4; 9 bases agree with TRBD1. CDR1 is DFQATT and CDR2 is SNEGSKA in the germline V gene (reference sequence). The J segment lost 7 bases and the V segment lost 3 bases, leaving 9 bases of the junction unmatched. The CDR3 extends over 15 amino acids. The CDR3 DNA reads TGCAGTGCTAGGCGCACAGGGGGCGGATTTGAAAAACTGTTTTTT. It is translated as CSARRTGGGFEKLFF.